This T cell receptor (beta chain) was observed in a study of tumor-infiltrating lymphocytes in oesophageal squamous cell carcinoma. The germline V gene encodes CDR1 SGHVS and CDR2 FNYEAQ. This CDR3 spans 15 amino acids. Trimming shortened V by 4 bases and J by 0 bases, and 10 bases separated the two germline ends. TCRdb reprocessed the PCR reads with MiXCR, giving one entry per CDR3 protein. This repertoire shows over 20,000 distinct CDR3 sequences, around two fifths found once; its top ten account for over 35%. This TCR came from a male donor with esophageal squamous cell carcinoma. The V call is TRBV7-6, the J call TRBJ2-1; D is unclear. Sequences were obtained from esophageal tumor tissue. The CDR3 here is CASSWQVISYNEQFF. In nucleotides, the CDR3 is TGTGCCAGCAGCTGGCAAGTAATCTCCTACAATGAGCAGTTCTTC. The variable domain in full, completed from reference TRBV7-6 and TRBJ2-1, reads GAGVSQSPRYKVTKRGQDVALRCDPISGHVSLYWYRQALGQGPEFLTYFNYEAQQDKSGLPNDRFSAERPEGSISTLTIQRTEQRDSAMYRCASSWQVISYNEQFFGPGTRLTVL.